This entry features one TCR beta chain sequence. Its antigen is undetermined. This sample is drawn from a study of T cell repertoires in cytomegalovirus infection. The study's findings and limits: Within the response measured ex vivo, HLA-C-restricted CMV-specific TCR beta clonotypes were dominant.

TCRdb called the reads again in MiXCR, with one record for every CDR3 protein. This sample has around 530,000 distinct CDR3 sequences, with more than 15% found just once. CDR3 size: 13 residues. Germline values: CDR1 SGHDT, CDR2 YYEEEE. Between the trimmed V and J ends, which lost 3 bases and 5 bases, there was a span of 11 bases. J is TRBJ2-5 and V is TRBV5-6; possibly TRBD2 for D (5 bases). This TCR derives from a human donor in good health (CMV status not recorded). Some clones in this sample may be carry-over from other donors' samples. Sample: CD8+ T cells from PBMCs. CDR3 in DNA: TGTGCCAGCAGCTCTGATTGGAGGGAGACCCAGTACTTC. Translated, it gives CASSSDWRETQYF.